This passage covers 22 T cell receptor beta chains from one sample sequenced in a study of beta chain features in type 1 diabetes. Study outcomes and limitations: Shortening that was moderate but significant affected the TCRB CDR3s of Type 1 diabetes patients in all four CD4+ subsets.

These TCRs are of unknown antigen specificity. Every isolated RNA sample was fully reverse transcribed, so sequencing captured expressed TCRB transcripts. Profiling relied on immunoSEQ multiplex PCR, and the TCRdb table lists in-frame clones only, not all of them. This repertoire shows around 600,000 clones, roughly an eighth found once; its top ten account for over 0.1%. The material sequenced was naive CD4+ T cells from blood. The receptors here all came from a man aged 25 to 45 with type 1 diabetes.

The chain carries TRBV5-4 and TRBJ1-1; D unclear. CDR1 is SGHNT and CDR2 is YYREEE in the germline V gene (reference sequence). V lost 1 base and J lost 0, with 4 bases in between. The CDR3 has 13 amino acids. CDR3 sequence reads: CASSLIMNTEAFF. CDR3 in DNA: TGTGCCAGCAGCTTGATTATGAACACTGAAGCTTTCTTT.

This clone was seen more than once but under ten times. V gene TRBV7-9 combines with J gene TRBJ1-2, with D possibly being TRBD1 (5 bases). Germline V gives CDR1 SEHNR, CDR2 FQNEAQ (reference sequence). V dropped 7 bases and J dropped 8 bases, with 17 bases sitting between them. The CDR3 is 13 amino acids. CDR3 coding DNA: TGTGCCAGCAACGACTCAGGGAGTAGAGGCTACACCTTC. Translation gives CASNDSGSRGYTF.

J is TRBJ1-5 and V is TRBV27; 11 bases line up with TRBD1. Looked up from germline, CDR1 is MNHEY and CDR2 is SMNVEV (reference sequence). CDR3 size: 17 residues. The ends lost 3 bases at V and 2 bases at J; junction bases unmatched: 6. CDR3 region: CASSFGQGARGNQPQHF. The CDR3, as DNA: TGTGCCAGCAGTTTCGGACAGGGGGCGCGAGGCAATCAGCCCCAGCATTTT.

A few counts support this clone. Other nucleotide sequences from this sample produce the same CDR3. J is TRBJ1-5 and V is TRBV28; a possible D gene is TRBD1 (5 bases). This CDR3 region has 14 residues. Germline V gene sequence: CDR1 MDHEN, CDR2 SYDVKM. Trimming removed 8 bases at V and 1 base at J, with 12 bases between. As DNA, the CDR3 is TGTGCCAGCCGCTCCGGGGGGAGCAATCAGCCCCAGCATTTT. It is translated as CASRSGGSNQPQHF.

This clone turned up a few times. V and J are TRBV5-1 and TRBJ2-7; 8 nucleotides match TRBD1. The CDR3 consists of 15 residues. After removal of 0 bases from V and 3 bases from J, the junction contained 5 bases not matched to a gene. Germline V CDR1 and CDR2: SGHRS, YFSETQ. CDR3 sequence (DNA): TGCGCCAGCAGCTTGGAAGGGACAGGAATCTACGAGCAGTACTTC. This gives the protein CASSLEGTGIYEQYF.

The rearrangement uses TRBV30 and TRBJ1-3, with D possibly TRBD1 on 5 matching bases. Germline V gives CDR1 GTSNPN, CDR2 SVGIG (reference sequence). Trimming took off 6 bases at V and 7 bases at J, with 19 bases between the two ends. The CDR3 is made up of 14 amino acids. CDR3 sequence: CACPSDSSFNTIYF. DNA of the CDR3: TGTGCCTGTCCCTCCGACAGCTCCTTTAACACCATATATTTT.

This clone was seen only a few times. V gene TRBV25-1 combines with J gene TRBJ1-6, with TRBD1 matching over 7 bases. Germline V gives CDR1 MGHDK, CDR2 SYGVNS. V lost 7 bases and J lost 10; bases outside the gene matches: 13. There are 15 residues in the CDR3. DNA for the CDR3: TGTGCCAGCACAGCAGGGGGAGTTAGCCAATCACCCCTCCACTTT. It specifies CASTAGGVSQSPLHF.

This clone was seen a handful of times. The chain links TRBV9 to TRBJ2-2, with TRBD1 as a possible D gene (5 bases). Germline loops: CDR1 SGDLS, CDR2 YYNGEE. The CDR3 has 14 residues. The V end lost 6 bases, the J end lost 2 bases, and 11 bases lay between the germline ends. The CDR3 DNA follows: TGTGCCAGCACGGCAACAGGCAACACCGGGGAGCTGTTTTTT. Translation: CASTATGNTGELFF.

This clone was found a few times. The chain employs TRBV7-3 and TRBJ1-2, with D perhaps TRBD1 (6 bases). Germline CDR1 is SGHTA and CDR2 is FQGTGA. The CDR3 covers 13 residues. V dropped 5 bases and J dropped 4 bases, with 11 bases sitting between them. The CDR3 is CASSPGGAYGYTF. CDR3 nucleotide sequence: TGTGCCAGCAGCCCCGGGGGGGCCTATGGCTACACCTTC.

The chain combines TRBV7-9 with TRBJ2-7; 10 nucleotides agree with TRBD1. The junction had 7 bases not matched to a gene; V was cut back by 5 bases and J by 3 bases. The CDR3 contains 15 residues. CDR1 is SEHNR, CDR2 FQNEAQ, per germline (reference sequence). CDR3 residues: CASSHYGTGVYEQYF. The CDR3 region has the DNA TGTGCCAGCAGCCACTACGGGACAGGGGTCTACGAGCAGTACTTC.

This chain links TRBV7-2 with TRBJ1-5; a possible D gene is TRBD1 (5 bases). The V end was cut by 1 base, the J end by 3 bases, with 10 bases between. In germline, CDR1 is SGHTA, CDR2 FQGNSA. The CDR3 is made up of 15 amino acids. CDR3 in DNA: TGTGCCAGCAGCTTAGTGGCAGGGCCCAATCAGCCCCAGCATTTT. Protein product: CASSLVAGPNQPQHF.

There are a few counts of this clone. This sequence joins TRBV7-2 and TRBJ2-5, with 12 bases identical to TRBD1. J was trimmed by 4 bases and V by 2 bases; bases with no gene match: 11. Germline CDR1 reads SGHTA; CDR2 reads FQGNSA. CDR3 size: 18 residues. DNA for the CDR3: TGTGCCAGCAGCTTACGGGACAGGGGGCACTTGCTGCGAGAGACCCAGTACTTC. Translated: CASSLRDRGHLLRETQYF.

V usage is TRBV7-9 and J usage is TRBJ2-7; 7 bases map to TRBD1. The CDR3 spans 17 residues. V lost 4 bases, J lost 1 base, and 13 bases stayed unmatched. CDR1 and CDR2 (germline): SEHNR, FQNEAQ (reference sequence). The CDR3 loop reads CASSSTYRGFPSYEQYF. Here the CDR3 DNA reads TGTGCCAGCAGCTCCACCTACAGGGGCTTTCCTTCCTACGAGCAGTACTTC.

This clone turned up a few times. This chain joins TRBV28 and TRBJ2-6; 9 nucleotides agree with TRBD1. The J segment lost 4 bases and the V segment lost 8 bases, leaving 15 bases of the junction unmatched. This CDR3 is 18 amino acids long. CDR1 is MDHEN and CDR2 is SYDVKM in the germline V gene. DNA for the CDR3: TGTGCCAGCGGTTCCACACTGGGACAGGGTTCAGGGGCCAACGTCCTGACTTTC. It codes for CASGSTLGQGSGANVLTF.

This clone was found a few times. This chain uses TRBV5-6 with TRBJ2-1; perhaps TRBD1 as D (5 bases). The V end lost 3 bases, the J end lost 4 bases, and 20 bases lay between the germline ends. The CDR3 length is 17 residues. Germline CDR1 and CDR2: SGHDT and YYEEEE. CDR3 sequence (DNA): TGTGCCAGCAGCTATTCTTACCAGGGAACACCTTACAATGAGCAGTTCTTC. This gives the protein CASSYSYQGTPYNEQFF.

This clone was detected a few times. At the DNA level, this CDR3 is encoded by other sequences in the same sample as well. This rearrangement joins TRBV5-1 to TRBJ1-2, with D perhaps matching TRBD1 (6 bases). The ends were cut back, 4 bases at V and 2 bases at J, with 9 bases in the middle. The germline CDR1 and CDR2 sequences are SGHRS and YFSETQ. This CDR3 has 13 amino acids. The CDR3 loop reads CASSPGQNYGYTF. CDR3 sequence (DNA): TGCGCCAGCAGCCCTGGACAGAACTATGGCTACACCTTC.

The DNA of the CDR3 is TGTGCCAGCAGCTTAATATCGGGCGGGCGGACCCAGTACTTC. This codes for CASSLISGGRTQYF. The rearrangement links TRBV11-2 to TRBJ2-5; weak D call: TRBD2 (5 bases). V was clipped by 2 bases and J by 7 bases, with 14 bases between them. CDR3 length equals 14 residues. CDR1 is SGHAT, CDR2 FQNNGV, per germline. Full variable domain (rest looked up from reference TRBV11-2 and TRBJ2-5): EAGVAQSPRYKIIEKRQSVAFWCNPISGHATLYWYQQILGQGPKLLIQFQNNGVVDDSQLPKDRFSAERLKGVDSTLKIQPAKLEDSAVYLCASSLISGGRTQYFGPGTRLLVL.

V usage is TRBV29-1 and J usage is TRBJ2-5; D may be TRBD1 or TRBD2 (7 bases each). Trimming took off 6 bases at V and 3 bases at J, with 17 bases between the two ends. The CDR3 spans 14 residues. Germline CDR1 reads SQVTM; CDR2 reads ANQGSEA. The CDR3 reads CSVARQGGEETQYF. CDR3 DNA sequence: TGCAGCGTCGCAAGACAGGGAGGGGAAGAGACCCAGTACTTC.

This chain joins TRBV28 and TRBJ2-1, with D unresolved. Germline V gene data show CDR1 as MDHEN and CDR2 as SYDVKM. V dropped 4 bases and J dropped 5 bases, with 12 bases sitting between them. The CDR3 extends over 14 amino acids. Here the CDR3 reads CASSSGQNHNEQFF. CDR3 nucleotides: TGTGCCAGCAGTTCGGGCCAAAACCACAATGAGCAGTTCTTC.

The V gene is TRBV6-1, the J gene TRBJ2-5; D possibly matches TRBD1 or TRBD2 (7 bases each). Germline V lookup: CDR1 MNHNS, CDR2 SASEGT. The CDR3 spans 13 residues. V lost 8 bases and J 5 bases, leaving 15 bases between the germline ends. The DNA of the CDR3 is TGTGCCAGCGGGACTACAGGGGAGGAGACCCAGTACTTC. Its protein product is CASGTTGEETQYF.

This clone has more than one count but fewer than ten. The gene calls are TRBV4-3 and TRBJ2-5, with a tentative D call TRBD1 (6 bases). This CDR3 region has 15 residues. Germline CDR1 reads LGHNA; CDR2 reads YSLEER. V was cut by 0 bases and J by 13 bases, with 21 bases left in between. Here the CDR3 reads CASSQDGQGPLSLYF. The CDR3 DNA reads as TGCGCCAGCAGCCAAGACGGCCAGGGGCCCCTCTCGCTGTACTTC.

The chain couples TRBV6-1 to TRBJ2-5; 7 bases match TRBD1. Germline V CDR1 and CDR2: MNHNS, SASEGT. The ends lost 8 bases at V and 2 bases at J; junction bases unmatched: 2. The CDR3 runs to 12 residues. This CDR3 is CASGTDQETQYF. The CDR3 nucleotides read TGTGCCAGCGGGACAGATCAAGAGACCCAGTACTTC.